The 3 T cell receptor beta chains presented below share a single source sample, sequenced in a study of shared T cell receptors in the human thymus. This table comes from immunoSEQ multiplex PCR, and its TCRdb copy is limited to in-frame clones, with some not included. The sample lists hundreds of thousands of clones, over 75% occurring once. These records were also assigned to another study, of human thymus T cells.

The specimen was thymocytes. The receptors derive from a boy under two years old with a congenital heart defect.

This chain connects TRBV29-1 to TRBJ2-2, with D unresolved. Germline assignment: CDR1 SQVTM and CDR2 ANQGSEA. The CDR3 covers 13 residues. Trimming removed 5 bases from V and 1 base from J, with 8 bases in between. CDR3 bases: TGCAGCGTTTTTCAGCGGAACACCGGGGAGCTGTTTTTT. It is translated as CSVFQRNTGELFF.

The rearrangement joins TRBV18 to TRBJ1-1; no reliable D call. Trimming stripped 0 bases from V and 4 bases from J, with 15 bases between. CDR3 length equals 16 residues. Germline V CDR1 and CDR2: KGHSH, LQKENI. The CDR3 loop reads CASSPPPTMSGTEAFF. The CDR3 DNA reads as TGTGCCAGCTCACCACCGCCGACGATGAGCGGCACTGAAGCTTTCTTT.

This chain uses TRBV7-9 with TRBJ1-1, with 8 bases that match TRBD1. The CDR3 contains 16 residues. Germline V CDR1 and CDR2: SEHNR, FQNEAQ (reference sequence). The trim removed 5 bases at V and 1 base at J, leaving 9 bases unmatched. The CDR3 bases are TGTGCCAGCAGCCCGCGACCCGGGACAGGGAACACTGAAGCTTTCTTT. Protein product: CASSPRPGTGNTEAFF.